These T cell receptor beta chains were read from a single sample in a study of blood T cell repertoires in COVID-19. Sequencing used immunoSEQ multiplex PCR; TCRdb keeps in-frame clones, though not all of them. The sample lists 200,000 to 250,000 clones; 80% were seen once. Material for sequencing was peripheral blood. These receptors all stem from a woman between 65 and 79 years old with acute or convalescent COVID-19. CDR3s include the opening cysteine and the closing phenylalanine or tryptophan. Each record gives: J gene, D gene, V gene, clone size, CDR3 protein, CDR3 DNA. A D gene is named only where the DNA matches it firmly. Clone size appears in some rows only: once, few, many, or a class for an expanded clone.

J: TRBJ2-1; D: TRBD2; V: TRBV5-4; size: NA; CDR3: CASSQTSGQSSYNEQFF; DNA: TGTGCCAGCAGCCAGACTAGCGGACAAAGCTCCTACAATGAGCAGTTCTTC
J: TRBJ1-2; D: NA; V: TRBV6-5; size: NA; CDR3: CASSYGLLLNYGYTF; DNA: TGTGCCAGCAGTTACGGGCTGCTCCTTAACTATGGCTACACCTTC
J: TRBJ1-1; D: NA; V: TRBV11-3; size: NA; CDR3: CASSFNMNTEAFF; DNA: TGTGCCAGCAGCTTTAACATGAACACTGAAGCTTTCTTT
J: TRBJ2-1; D: TRBD2; V: TRBV27; size: NA; CDR3: CASSLTLAGVSEQFF; DNA: TGTGCCAGCAGTTTAACACTAGCGGGAGTCAGTGAGCAGTTCTTC
J: TRBJ1-1; D: NA; V: TRBV6-5; size: NA; CDR3: CASSYSPTGGAFF; DNA: TGTGCCAGCAGTTACTCGCCGACGGGCGGGGCTTTCTTT
J: TRBJ1-4; D: TRBD1; V: TRBV7-8; size: NA; CDR3: CASSPTDRATNEKLFF; DNA: TGTGCCAGCAGCCCCACGGACAGGGCCACTAATGAAAAACTGTTTTTT
J: TRBJ2-7; D: TRBD1; V: TRBV25-1; size: few; CDR3: CASSAVTGGGYEQYF; DNA: TGTGCCAGCAGCGCGGTTACAGGGGGCGGATACGAGCAGTACTTC
J: TRBJ2-2; D: NA; V: TRBV15; size: few; CDR3: CATSRGGGNTGELFF; DNA: TGTGCCACCAGCCGAGGAGGCGGGAACACCGGGGAGCTGTTTTTT
J: TRBJ2-7; D: TRBD2; V: TRBV10-2; size: NA; CDR3: CASRLSLAGVIEQYF; DNA: TGCGCCAGCAGGCTCTCACTAGCGGGAGTGATCGAGCAGTACTTC
J: TRBJ2-1; D: TRBD2; V: TRBV19; size: NA; CDR3: CASSRGLADYNEQFF; DNA: TGTGCCAGTAGTAGAGGACTAGCGGACTACAATGAGCAGTTCTTC
J: TRBJ2-3; D: TRBD2; V: TRBV5-1; size: NA; CDR3: CASSPSSGSPDTQYF; DNA: TGCGCCAGCAGCCCCTCGAGCGGGAGCCCCGATACGCAGTATTTT
J: TRBJ2-7; D: NA; V: TRBV11-1; size: once; CDR3: CASSPLRTGFHEQYF; DNA: TGTGCCAGCAGCCCGTTGAGAACAGGGTTCCACGAGCAGTACTTC
J: TRBJ2-5; D: TRBD1; V: TRBV9; size: NA; CDR3: CASNGQGLQETQYF; DNA: TGTGCCAGCAATGGACAGGGCCTCCAAGAGACCCAGTACTTC
J: TRBJ1-3; D: TRBD1; V: TRBV19; size: NA; CDR3: CASSIRDRPGNTIYF; DNA: TGTGCCAGTAGTATACGGGACAGACCTGGAAACACCATATATTTT
J: TRBJ1-2; D: NA; V: TRBV2; size: NA; CDR3: CASSLYLDGEGYTF; DNA: TGTGCCAGCAGTCTTTACCTGGACGGGGAGGGCTACACCTTC
J: TRBJ2-7; D: NA; V: TRBV5-4; size: once; CDR3: CASSSGGGASVEQYF; DNA: TGTGCCAGCAGCTCCGGAGGGGGCGCCTCCGTCGAGCAGTACTTC
J: TRBJ1-3; D: NA; V: TRBV15; size: NA; CDR3: CATSSILGLSGNTIYF; DNA: TGTGCCACCAGCTCCATCCTGGGGCTCTCTGGAAACACCATATATTTT
J: TRBJ1-5; D: TRBD1; V: TRBV2; size: NA; CDR3: CASARTGRDQPQHF; DNA: TGTGCCAGCGCCAGGACAGGGAGGGATCAGCCCCAGCATTTT
J: TRBJ1-5; D: TRBD1; V: TRBV3-1/TRBV3-2; size: NA; CDR3: CASSQGQGNQPQHF; DNA: TGTGCCAGCAGCCAGGGACAGGGTAATCAGCCCCAGCATTTT
J: TRBJ1-1; D: TRBD1; V: TRBV3-1/TRBV3-2; size: NA; CDR3: CASSPITGGKAFF; DNA: TGTGCCAGCAGCCCAATTACAGGGGGCAAAGCTTTCTTT
J: TRBJ2-7; D: NA; V: TRBV28; size: NA; CDR3: CASSPLGGNEQYF; DNA: TGTGCCAGCAGTCCATTGGGGGGTAACGAGCAGTACTTC
J: TRBJ1-6; D: TRBD1; V: TRBV5-1; size: NA; CDR3: CASSLQGGDSPLHF; DNA: TGCGCCAGCAGCTTACAGGGGGGCGATTCACCCCTCCACTTT
J: TRBJ1-2; D: TRBD1; V: TRBV5-1; size: NA; CDR3: CASSLRTGQGAQSYTF; DNA: TGCGCCAGCAGCTTGAGGACGGGACAGGGGGCGCAAAGCTACACCTTC
J: TRBJ1-6; D: TRBD1; V: TRBV28; size: NA; CDR3: CASSIGQGPSLALHF; DNA: TGTGCCAGCAGTATTGGACAGGGGCCATCTTTGGCCCTCCACTTT
J: TRBJ2-7; D: NA; V: TRBV4-1; size: NA; CDR3: CASSQGSGVQYEQYF; DNA: TGCGCCAGCAGCCAAGGGTCCGGAGTGCAGTACGAGCAGTACTTC
J: TRBJ2-2; D: NA; V: TRBV27; size: NA; CDR3: CASSRDSMNTGELFF; DNA: TGTGCCAGCAGTCGGGACTCGATGAACACCGGGGAGCTGTTTTTT
J: TRBJ2-1; D: TRBD2; V: TRBV6-5; size: NA; CDR3: CASSPTGGEQFF; DNA: TGTGCCAGCAGTCCTACCGGGGGGGAGCAGTTCTTC
J: TRBJ1-4; D: NA; V: TRBV7-8; size: NA; CDR3: CASSLDGAGREKLFF; DNA: TGTGCCAGCAGCTTAGATGGGGCTGGGCGTGAAAAACTGTTTTTT
J: TRBJ1-2; D: NA; V: TRBV6-2/TRBV6-3; size: NA; CDR3: CASSYSGNYGYTF; DNA: TGTGCCAGCAGTTACTCGGGCAACTATGGCTACACCTTC